These 8 T cell receptor beta chains were sequenced from one sample in a study of blood T cell repertoires in COVID-19. The assay was immunoSEQ multiplex PCR, and TCRdb's table has in-frame clones only and misses some. The table lists 70,000 or so clones, about nine tenths of them singletons, with about 1.5% in the top ten. The sample taken for sequencing was peripheral blood. Receptors originate from a man aged 50-59 years with acute or convalescent COVID-19.

V gene TRBV18 combines with J gene TRBJ1-2, with 7 bases aligning to TRBD1. Germline values: CDR1 KGHSH, CDR2 LQKENI. V was pared by 8 bases and J by 0 bases, with 3 bases of the junction left unmatched. The CDR3 runs to 13 residues. CDR3 in DNA: TGTGCCAGCGAGGGGGCCGCTAACTATGGCTACACCTTC. This sequence encodes CASEGAANYGYTF.

The rearrangement joins TRBV24-1 to TRBJ1-1; D remains unclear. V shed 5 bases and J shed 6 bases, with 12 bases lying between them. The V gene's germline CDR1 is KGHDR and CDR2 SFDVKD. There are 13 residues in the CDR3. The CDR3 loop reads CATSVGDGAEAFF. The DNA for the CDR3 is TGTGCCACCAGTGTCGGCGACGGGGCTGAAGCTTTCTTT.

The J gene is TRBJ1-4, the V gene TRBV28, with TRBD1 identical over 9 bases. The V and J ends lost 5 bases and 4 bases, in that order; junction bases with no gene match: 5. This CDR3 is 15 amino acids long. Per the germline V gene, CDR1 is MDHEN and CDR2 is SYDVKM. The CDR3 DNA follows: TGTGCCAGCAGTGCCGGGACAGGGAATAATGAAAAACTGTTTTTT. Its protein product is CASSAGTGNNEKLFF.

The rearrangement links TRBV4-1 to TRBJ2-3; possible D gene TRBD2, 6 bases. Germline values: CDR1 MGHRA, CDR2 YSYEKL. This CDR3 is built from 18 residues. The ends were cut back, 0 bases at V and 4 bases at J, with 20 bases in the middle. The CDR3 spells CASSQDEGVAGSADTQYF. CDR3 DNA sequence: TGCGCCAGCAGCCAAGATGAGGGTGTGGCGGGATCGGCAGATACGCAGTATTTT.

The J gene is TRBJ1-2, the V gene TRBV3-1 (or the pseudogene TRBV3-2); D might be TRBD1 (6 bases). The CDR3 has 13 amino acids. The germline CDR1 and CDR2 sequences are LGHDT and YNNKEL (reference sequence). Trimming removed 4 bases at V and 12 bases at J, with 18 bases between. CDR3 coding DNA: TGTGCCAGCAGCCCAACGGGGGGCGGTACCAACACCTTC. Protein: CASSPTGGGTNTF.

The chain combines TRBV27 with TRBJ1-5; the match to TRBD1 covers 9 bases. In germline, CDR1 is MNHEY, CDR2 SMNVEV (reference sequence). Trimming cost V 7 bases and J 10 bases; bases outside gene matches: 14. CDR3 length: 15 residues. The CDR3, as DNA: TGTGCCAGCACGTCAACATGGGGACAGGGAACTCCCCAGCATTTT. It is translated as CASTSTWGQGTPQHF.

In its sample, this clone was seen a few times. V is TRBV6-2 or TRBV6-3 and J is TRBJ2-3, with a weak D call TRBD2 (5 bases). The germline CDR1 and CDR2 sequences are MNHEY and SVGEGT. Trimming stripped 6 bases from V and 7 bases from J, with 14 bases between. The CDR3 totals 13 residues. Here the CDR3 DNA reads TGTGCCAGCAGCCTTGCGGGCCTTTATACGCAGTATTTT. Its translation is CASSLAGLYTQYF.

The rearrangement uses TRBV5-4 and TRBJ2-5; D possibly corresponds to TRBD2 (5 bases). CDR1 is SGHNT and CDR2 is YYREEE in the germline V gene (reference sequence). This CDR3 spans 16 amino acids. The V end was cut by 5 bases, the J end by 2 bases, with 19 bases between. CDR3 in amino acids: CASSFSVLGRQETQYF. The CDR3 DNA is TGTGCCAGCAGTTTCAGCGTCTTGGGGAGACAAGAGACCCAGTACTTC.